These T cell receptor beta chains were read from a single sample in a study of control samples from healthy donors and cancer patients. TCRdb keeps only in-frame clones here, not all; method: immunoSEQ multiplex PCR. The sample contains roughly 130,000 clones, approximately 94% of which appear only once. Sequencing input: blood. Receptor source: a man aged 30-40 years in good health. Each CDR3 is given with its conserved first and last residue. Fields, in order: V gene, D gene, clone size, J gene, CDR3 DNA, CDR3 protein. A D gene is named only where the DNA matches it firmly. Only part of the rows carry a size: once, few, many, or a class if the clone is expanded.

TRBV3-1/TRBV3-2,TRBD1,-,TRBJ2-7,TGTGCCAGCAACCCCGGGACAGGGGTAGCCGAGCAGTACTTC,CASNPGTGVAEQYF
TRBV21-1,-,-,TRBJ2-2,TGTGCCAGCAGCAACTTCTCTAGCGGGGGCCCTAACACCGGGGAGCTGTTTTTT,CASSNFSSGGPNTGELFF
TRBV3-1/TRBV3-2,TRBD1,few,TRBJ1-6,TGTGCCAGCAGCCGCCGGACAGGATATACTTCAAATTCACCCCTCCACTTT,CASSRRTGYTSNSPLHF
TRBV11-2,-,-,TRBJ1-1,TGTGCCAGCAGCCTAGGGGTTACTGAAGCTTTCTTT,CASSLGVTEAFF
TRBV6-5,-,few,TRBJ2-7,TGTGCCAGCAGTTACTCCAAGGTGCCGTCCTACGAGCAGTACTTC,CASSYSKVPSYEQYF
TRBV6-5,TRBD1,-,TRBJ1-3,TGTGCCAGCAGTTATCGGACAGGGAGCTCTGGAAACACCATATATTTT,CASSYRTGSSGNTIYF
TRBV6-2/TRBV6-3,-,-,TRBJ2-7,TGTGCCAGCAGTTATCAGGGGCGGTACGAGCAGTACTTC,CASSYQGRYEQYF
TRBV30,TRBD1,-,TRBJ1-4,TGTGCCTGGAGTGCACAGGGGGTCAGGGAAAAACTGTTTTTT,CAWSAQGVREKLFF
TRBV27,TRBD2,-,TRBJ2-5,TGTGCCACCCTTGGACCTCGGCTAGCGGGGGGGGGCCAAGAGACCCAGTACTTC,CATLGPRLAGGGQETQYF
TRBV5-8,-,-,TRBJ1-5,TGTGCCAGCAGCCCCCGGGACATTAATCAGCCCCAGCATTTT,CASSPRDINQPQHF
TRBV11-2,TRBD2,once,TRBJ2-7,TGTGCCAGCAGCTTAGAAGGGCGCGGGGGGGCCGACGAGCAGTACTTC,CASSLEGRGGADEQYF
TRBV4-1,TRBD1,-,TRBJ2-2,TGCGCCAGCAGCCAAGGCCCAGGGGGTTTTTCCGGGGAGCTGTTTTTT,CASSQGPGGFSGELFF
TRBV9,-,-,TRBJ1-1,TGTGCCAGCAGCTCGGGACATATGAACACTGAAGCTTTCTTT,CASSSGHMNTEAFF
TRBV7-9,TRBD1,-,TRBJ1-2,TGTGCCAGCAGCGACGGACAGGGTTATTATGGCTACACCTTC,CASSDGQGYYGYTF
TRBV29-1,TRBD1,-,TRBJ1-1,TGCAGCGTTGAAGATGGAGGGGGCCTGGGCACTGAAGCTTTCTTT,CSVEDGGGLGTEAFF
TRBV6-5,-,-,TRBJ2-1,TGTGCCAGCAGATCAAGGGGTTACAATGAGCAGTTCTTC,CASRSRGYNEQFF
TRBV12-3/TRBV12-4,-,-,TRBJ1-1,TGTGCCAGCAGTACCCCGACTAGATTTGAAGCTTTCTTT,CASSTPTRFEAFF
TRBV6-4,TRBD2,-,TRBJ2-3,TGTGCCAGCAGTGACATGTCAAGCGGGGCTGATACGCAGTATTTT,CASSDMSSGADTQYF
TRBV5-1,-,-,TRBJ1-1,TGCGCCAGCAGCTTGGAACCCGGGGTCTATGAAGCTTTCTTT,CASSLEPGVYEAFF
TRBV5-4,TRBD2,-,TRBJ2-3,TGTGCCAGCAGCTTAAAGCGGGGGGATAGCACAGATACGCAGTATTTT,CASSLKRGDSTDTQYF
TRBV7-6,TRBD1,once,TRBJ2-3,TGTGCCAGCAGCTTAGCTGGGACAGGGACAGATACGCAGTATTTT,CASSLAGTGTDTQYF
TRBV5-1,-,-,TRBJ1-1,TGCGCCAGCAGCTTGGTAGGGGTGAACACTGAAGCTTTCTTT,CASSLVGVNTEAFF
TRBV10-1,-,-,TRBJ1-3,TGCGCCAGCCGGGGCCTCCGCTCTGGAAACACCATATATTTT,CASRGLRSGNTIYF
TRBV7-9,TRBD1,-,TRBJ1-2,TGTGCCAGCAGCCTAATCGAGACAGGGGCCCAAGCTAACTATGGCTACACCTTC,CASSLIETGAQANYGYTF
TRBV7-2,-,-,TRBJ2-7,TGTGCCAGCAGCTTTGGGGATGTGGGCGAGCAGTACTTC,CASSFGDVGEQYF
TRBV28,-,-,TRBJ2-1,TGTGCCAGCAGTCCCCAACGTTCAACCTCGGGTGAGCAGTTCTTC,CASSPQRSTSGEQFF
TRBV9,-,-,TRBJ2-7,TGTGCCAGCAGCCCCGGGCTAAGTTCCTACGAGCAGTACTTC,CASSPGLSSYEQYF
TRBV7-2,-,-,TRBJ1-1,TGTGCCAGCTCCAAGGCAGGGAACACTGAAGCTTTCTTT,CASSKAGNTEAFF
TRBV5-8,TRBD1,once,TRBJ1-5,TGTGCCAGCAGCTGGGACAGTAATCAGCCCCAGCATTTT,CASSWDSNQPQHF
TRBV5-4,-,-,TRBJ1-2,TGTGCCAGCAGCTATAACCAGGGCCCCTATGGCTACACCTTC,CASSYNQGPYGYTF
TRBV6-5,-,-,TRBJ1-6,TGTGCCAGCAGCCCAGACATGGGTTCACCCCTCCACTTT,CASSPDMGSPLHF
TRBV28,TRBD2,-,TRBJ2-7,TGTGCCAGCAGCCAGACTAGCGGGGGGTATCAGCAGTACTTC,CASSQTSGGYQQYF
TRBV19,TRBD1,-,TRBJ2-1,TGTGCCAGTAATGATCCGGGACAGGGGGCTCACGAGCAGTTCTTC,CASNDPGQGAHEQFF
TRBV9,TRBD2,-,TRBJ2-5,TGTGCCAGCAGCCCTGGGCCTAGCGGGGGGTGGGAGACCCAGTACTTC,CASSPGPSGGWETQYF
TRBV7-8,-,once,TRBJ1-6,TGTGCCAGCAGCTTATCCGGCAGGGGAGGCTATAATTCACCCCTCCACTTT,CASSLSGRGGYNSPLHF
TRBV19,TRBD1,-,TRBJ1-1,TGTGCCAGTACCATAGGACAGGGCGGGAAATACACTGAAGCTTTCTTT,CASTIGQGGKYTEAFF
TRBV19,-,once,TRBJ1-5,TGTGCCAGTAGGAATCAGGGGCAGACACAGCAGCCCCAGCATTTT,CASRNQGQTQQPQHF
TRBV11-2,TRBD1,-,TRBJ2-7,TGTGCCAGCAGGTCCGGGACAGGGTTCTACGAGCAGTACTTC,CASRSGTGFYEQYF
TRBV4-1,-,-,TRBJ1-6,TGCGCCAGCAGCCAAGAGGACGGCTCAGATAATTCACCCCTCCACTTT,CASSQEDGSDNSPLHF
TRBV19,TRBD1,-,TRBJ1-3,TGTGCCAGTAGTACAGGGGGCTCTGGAAACACCATATATTTT,CASSTGGSGNTIYF
TRBV9,-,-,TRBJ1-6,TGTGCCAGCAGCGTCACCCCCCTAGAGGGGCACCCCCTCCACTTT,CASSVTPLEGHPLHF
TRBV7-8,-,-,TRBJ2-3,TGTGCCAGCAGCAGAAGGACAGGGGGCACTAGCGGGGACACAGATACGCAGTATTTT,CASSRRTGGTSGDTDTQYF
TRBV10-2,-,-,TRBJ2-3,TGCGCCAGCGCCAAAGACCGGACAGATACGCAGTATTTT,CASAKDRTDTQYF
TRBV29-1,TRBD2,-,TRBJ2-3,TGCAGCGTTGCGGCGGGGGGTAGCACAGATACGCAGTATTTT,CSVAAGGSTDTQYF
TRBV6-2/TRBV6-3,TRBD1,-,TRBJ1-5,TGTGCCAGCAGCCCATTGACAGGGCAGCCCCAGCATTTT,CASSPLTGQPQHF
TRBV6-1,TRBD2,-,TRBJ2-1,TGTGCCAGCAGTGAAGCGCCCTTCAGCGGGGGGGCGAATGAGCAGTTCTTC,CASSEAPFSGGANEQFF
TRBV2,-,-,TRBJ1-2,TGTGCCAGCTTGTTTGGACATAACTATGGCTACACCTTC,CASLFGHNYGYTF
TRBV5-6,-,-,TRBJ2-5,TGTGCCAGCAGCTCAGCAGGGGTCAAGGGTGGGACCCAGTACTTC,CASSSAGVKGGTQYF
TRBV5-1,-,-,TRBJ1-4,TGCGCCAGCAGCTGGTTTTCCGGGACACCGGATGAAAAACTGTTTTTT,CASSWFSGTPDEKLFF
TRBV6-2/TRBV6-3,TRBD1,-,TRBJ1-5,TGTGCCAGCAGTTATAACAGGGGAAATCAGCCCCAGCATTTT,CASSYNRGNQPQHF
TRBV7-6,-,-,TRBJ2-3,TGTGCCAGCAGCTACCAGGGCTTCGGCACAGATACGCAGTATTTT,CASSYQGFGTDTQYF
TRBV7-2,-,-,TRBJ1-5,TGTGCCAGCAGCTTATCCGGAGTGCAGCCCCAGCATTTT,CASSLSGVQPQHF
TRBV5-8,-,-,TRBJ1-1,TGTGCCAGCAGCATAACAGGTTACACTGAAGCTTTCTTT,CASSITGYTEAFF
TRBV19,-,-,TRBJ1-2,TGTGCCAGTAGTGTGGGAGGCGATAACTATGGCTACACCTTC,CASSVGGDNYGYTF
TRBV4-3,TRBD1,-,TRBJ2-7,TGCGCCAGCAGCCCGGGACAGGGGGCCTTCGAGCAGTACTTC,CASSPGQGAFEQYF